This T cell receptor beta chain was sequenced for a study of cytomegalovirus exposure and HLA in healthy donors. Study context: A preliminary data release comprised roughly 80 million unique TCRs obtained from HLA-typed donors. Regarding the study as a whole: V- and J-gene trimming of TCR beta was linked (in a later analysis) to a missense DCLRE1C variant.

CDR1 is MDHEN and CDR2 is SYDVKM in the germline V gene. This CDR3 contains 14 residues. Trimming cost V 6 bases and J 0 bases, with 12 bases left between them. Each donor was healthy, and each was a bone marrow donor. A note on this clone: Its target is unknown.

The PCR used 60 Vbeta and 13 Jbeta primers. Generated by immunoSEQ multiplex PCR, the TCRdb table keeps only in-frame clones and is missing some. This sample has around 150,000 clones, with around four fifths found just once. The clonotype was recovered from a man younger than 40 in good health and CMV-seropositive. The source material was PBMCs. The chain combines TRBV28 with TRBJ2-7; tentatively, D is TRBD1 (5 bases). The CDR3 DNA reads TGTGCCAGCAGACAGGAAATCAGCTCCTACGAGCAGTACTTC. Protein product: CASRQEISSYEQYF.